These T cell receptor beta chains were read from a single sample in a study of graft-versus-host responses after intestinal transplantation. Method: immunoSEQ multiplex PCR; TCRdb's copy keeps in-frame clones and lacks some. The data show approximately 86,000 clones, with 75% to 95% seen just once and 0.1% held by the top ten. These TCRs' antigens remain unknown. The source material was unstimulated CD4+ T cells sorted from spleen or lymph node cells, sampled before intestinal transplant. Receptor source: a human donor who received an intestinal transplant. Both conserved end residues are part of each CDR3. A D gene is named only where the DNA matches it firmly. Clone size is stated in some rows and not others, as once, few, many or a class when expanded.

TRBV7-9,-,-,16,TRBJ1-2,CASSLIDGERSYGYTF,TGTGCCAGCAGCTTAATAGATGGTGAGAGGTCCTATGGCTACACCTTC
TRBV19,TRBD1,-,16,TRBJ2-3,CASSRSAAGGTDTQYF,TGTGCCAGTAGTAGATCGGCGGCAGGGGGTACAGATACGCAGTATTTT
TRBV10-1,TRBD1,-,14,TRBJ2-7,CASSRDRGPYEQYF,TGCGCCAGCAGTAGGGACAGGGGGCCCTACGAGCAGTACTTC
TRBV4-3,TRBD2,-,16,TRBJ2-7,CASSQGTSGGLNEQYF,TGCGCCAGCAGCCAAGGGACTAGCGGGGGGCTGAACGAGCAGTACTTC
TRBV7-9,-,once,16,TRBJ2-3,CASSHFLDTRTDTQYF,TGTGCCAGCAGCCACTTCCTCGACACCCGCACAGATACGCAGTATTTT
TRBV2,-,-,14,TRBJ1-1,CASREGAPNTEAFF,TGTGCCAGCAGGGAAGGGGCGCCCAACACTGAAGCTTTCTTT
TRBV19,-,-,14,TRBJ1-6,CASSSDRTNSPLHF,TGTGCCAGTAGTTCGGACAGAACTAATTCACCCCTCCACTTT
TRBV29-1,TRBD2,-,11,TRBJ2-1,CSVGGYNEQFF,TGCAGCGTGGGAGGGTACAATGAGCAGTTCTTC
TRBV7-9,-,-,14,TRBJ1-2,CASSPPGNLYGYTF,TGTGCCAGCAGCCCTCCGGGGAACCTCTATGGCTACACCTTC
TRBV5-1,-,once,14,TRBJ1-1,CASSWDRGKGEAFF,TGCGCCAGCAGCTGGGATCGGGGAAAGGGTGAAGCTTTCTTT
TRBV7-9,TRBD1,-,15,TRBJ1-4,CASSSHGTVGEKLFF,TGTGCCAGCAGCTCCCACGGGACAGTTGGTGAAAAACTGTTTTTT
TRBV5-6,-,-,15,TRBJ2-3,CASSLEGQSTDTQYF,TGTGCCAGCAGCTTGGAGGGACAAAGCACAGATACGCAGTATTTT
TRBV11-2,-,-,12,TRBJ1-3,CASTHSGNTIYF,TGTGCCAGCACCCACTCTGGAAACACCATATATTTT
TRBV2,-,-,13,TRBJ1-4,CASSGQTNEKLFF,TGTGCCAGCAGTGGACAAACTAATGAAAAACTGTTTTTT
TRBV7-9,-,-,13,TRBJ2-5,CASSLAQQGTQYF,TGTGCCAGCAGCTTAGCGCAGCAGGGGACCCAGTACTTC
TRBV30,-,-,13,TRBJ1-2,CAWSGGGNYGYTF,TGTGCCTGGAGTGGGGGGGGAAACTATGGCTACACCTTC
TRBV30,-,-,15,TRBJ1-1,CAWSVVQGPRTEAFF,TGTGCCTGGAGTGTCGTTCAGGGCCCAAGGACTGAAGCTTTCTTT
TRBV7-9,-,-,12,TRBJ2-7,CASSLTGREQYF,TGTGCCAGCAGCTTGACAGGACGGGAGCAGTACTTC
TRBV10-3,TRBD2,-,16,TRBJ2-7,CAISAPGLAGVYEQYF,TGTGCCATCAGTGCCCCAGGACTAGCGGGGGTCTACGAGCAGTACTTC
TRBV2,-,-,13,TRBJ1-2,CASSDRARGGYTF,TGTGCCAGCAGTGACAGGGCTCGCGGTGGCTACACCTTC
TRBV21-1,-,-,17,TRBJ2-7,CASSKRGSGGPPYEQYF,TGTGCCAGCAGCAAAAGAGGGTCGGGGGGCCCCCCCTACGAGCAGTACTTC
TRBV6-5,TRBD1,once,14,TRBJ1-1,CASSYTGQGTEAFF,TGTGCCAGCAGTTACACCGGACAGGGCACTGAAGCTTTCTTT
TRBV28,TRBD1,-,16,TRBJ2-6,CASSFSTGAGANVLTF,TGTGCCAGCAGTTTCTCGACAGGGGCTGGGGCCAACGTCCTGACTTTC
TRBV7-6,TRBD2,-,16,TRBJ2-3,CASSRLAGGSTDTQYF,TGTGCCAGCAGCCGACTAGCGGGGGGGAGCACAGATACGCAGTATTTT
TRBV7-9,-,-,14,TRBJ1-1,CASSPNRIGAEAFF,TGTGCCAGCAGCCCCAACAGGATCGGCGCTGAAGCTTTCTTT
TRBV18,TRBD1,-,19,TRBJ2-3,CASSPVPGQGRVLLDTQYF,TGTGCCAGCTCACCAGTCCCGGGACAGGGTAGGGTCCTCCTGGATACGCAGTATTTT
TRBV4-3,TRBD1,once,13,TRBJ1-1,CASGTDRVTEAFF,TGCGCCAGCGGCACGGACAGGGTCACTGAAGCTTTCTTC
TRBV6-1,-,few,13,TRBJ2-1,CASSESGAFYQFF,TGTGCCAGCAGTGAATCAGGGGCATTTTACCAGTTCTTC
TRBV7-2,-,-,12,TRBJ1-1,CASSFGGREAFF,TGTGCCAGCAGCTTCGGTGGGCGAGAAGCTTTCTTT
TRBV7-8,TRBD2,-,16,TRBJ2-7,CASSFRLPSGGGEQYF,TGTGCCAGCAGCTTTCGGTTACCTAGCGGGGGGGGCGAGCAGTACTTC
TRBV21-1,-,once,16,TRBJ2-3,CASSKVRARGGDTQYF,TGTGCCAGCAGCAAAGTCCGCGCGCGGGGGGGCGATACGCAGTATTTT
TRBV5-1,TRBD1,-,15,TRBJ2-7,CASSLVGTGVVEQYF,TGCGCCAGCAGCTTGGTAGGGACAGGGGTCGTTGAGCAGTACTTC
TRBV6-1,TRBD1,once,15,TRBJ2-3,CASSATGGSTDTQYF,TGTGCCAGCAGTGCGACAGGGGGAAGCACAGATACGCAGTATTTT
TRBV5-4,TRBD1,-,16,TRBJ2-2,CASSFGDRGSYGELFF,TGTGCCAGCAGTTTCGGCGACAGGGGGAGTTACGGGGAGCTGTTTTTT
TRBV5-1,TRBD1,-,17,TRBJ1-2,CASSLALLTGTAYGYTF,TGCGCCAGCAGCTTGGCCCTCCTCACGGGGACAGCCTATGGCTACACCTTC
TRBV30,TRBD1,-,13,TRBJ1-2,CAWKDQGASGYTF,TGTGCCTGGAAAGACCAGGGGGCGAGCGGCTACACCTTC
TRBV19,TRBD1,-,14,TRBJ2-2,CAVTGTGGTGELFF,TGTGCAGTAACCGGGACAGGGGGTACCGGGGAGCTGTTTTTT
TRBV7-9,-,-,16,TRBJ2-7,CASSLAAGEGAKGQYF,TGTGCCAGCAGCTTAGCCGCAGGGGAAGGAGCCAAGGGGCAGTACTTC
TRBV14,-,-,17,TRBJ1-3,CASSQDLPGGLGNTIYF,TGTGCCAGCAGCCAAGATCTTCCCGGGGGGCTTGGAAACACCATATATTTT
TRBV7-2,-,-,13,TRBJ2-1,CASSSPGVNEQFF,TGTGCCAGCAGCTCTCCAGGGGTCAATGAGCAGTTCTTC